The clone carrying this TCR beta chain has only one observation. Reverse transcribed after extraction, RNA yielded cDNA as the sequencing template. Generated by immunoSEQ multiplex PCR, the TCRdb table keeps only in-frame clones and is missing some. The sample holds 200,000 to 250,000 clones, 64% seen once. These data originate in a study of CD8+ T cells in alopecia areata. The treatment denotes: oral pan-JAK inhibitor, 5-10 mg twice daily. Germline values: CDR1 SEHNR, CDR2 FQNEAQ (reference sequence). The CDR3 runs to 16 residues. Trimming removed 3 bases at V and 5 bases at J, with 20 bases between. This chain joins TRBV7-9 and TRBJ2-7; perhaps TRBD1 as D (6 bases). The sequence derives from a human donor with alopecia areata. The sample was CD4+ T cells sorted from blood, taken at week 4, from a patient treated with tofacitinib. CDR3 sequence: CASSFPTDRQTHEQYF. The CDR3 nucleotides read TGTGCCAGCAGCTTTCCCACCGACAGGCAGACCCACGAGCAGTACTTC. Full variable domain (rest looked up from reference TRBV7-9 and TRBJ2-7): DTGVSQNPRHKITKRGQNVTFRCDPISEHNRLYWYRQTLGQGPEFLTYFQNEAQLEKSRLLSDRFSAERPKGSFSTLEIQRTEQGDSAMYLCASSFPTDRQTHEQYFGPGTRLTVT.